This TCR beta chain was identified in a study of blood T cell repertoires in COVID-19. Profiling relied on immunoSEQ multiplex PCR, and the TCRdb table lists in-frame clones only, not all of them. The repertoire consists of around 190,000 clones, with 70% to 90% occurring once and the leading ten covering 20% to 25%. This CDR3 has 15 residues. The V gene lost 6 bases and the J gene lost 6 bases, with 21 bases spanning the gap. Germline CDR1 and CDR2: SGHNT and YYREEE (reference sequence). The specimen sequenced was PBMCs or T cells enriched from blood (not recorded which). The gene calls are TRBV5-4 and TRBJ1-2; D is possibly TRBD1 (5 bases). This receptor was obtained from a woman in her forties in a cohort exposed to, infected with or recovered from COVID-19 (not recorded which). The CDR3 loop is CASTPSWGRTHGYTF. In nucleotides, the CDR3 is TGTGCCAGCACCCCCTCTTGGGGCAGGACCCATGGCTACACCTTC.